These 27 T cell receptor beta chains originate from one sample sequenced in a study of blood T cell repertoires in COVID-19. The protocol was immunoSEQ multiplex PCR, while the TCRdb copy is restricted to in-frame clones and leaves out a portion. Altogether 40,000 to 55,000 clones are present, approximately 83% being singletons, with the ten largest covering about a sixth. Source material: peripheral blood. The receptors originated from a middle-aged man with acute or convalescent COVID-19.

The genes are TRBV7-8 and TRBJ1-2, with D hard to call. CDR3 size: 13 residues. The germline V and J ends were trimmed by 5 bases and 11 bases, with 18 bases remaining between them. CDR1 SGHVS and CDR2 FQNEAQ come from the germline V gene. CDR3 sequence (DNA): TGTGCCAGCAGCCCCCGAGGCCAGCCAGTTTACACCTTC. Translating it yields CASSPRGQPVYTF.

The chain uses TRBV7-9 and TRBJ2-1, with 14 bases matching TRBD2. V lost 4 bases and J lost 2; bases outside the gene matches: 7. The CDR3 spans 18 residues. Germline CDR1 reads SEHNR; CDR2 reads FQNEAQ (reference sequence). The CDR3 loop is CASSSRLAGGRPYNEQFF. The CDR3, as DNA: TGTGCCAGCAGCTCTAGACTAGCGGGAGGGCGCCCCTACAATGAGCAGTTCTTC.

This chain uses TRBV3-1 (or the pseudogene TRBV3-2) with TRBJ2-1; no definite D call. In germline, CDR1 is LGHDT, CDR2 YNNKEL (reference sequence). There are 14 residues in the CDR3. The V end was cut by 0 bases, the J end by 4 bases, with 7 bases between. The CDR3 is CASSQDASYNEQFF. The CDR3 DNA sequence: TGTGCCAGCAGCCAAGACGCCAGTTACAATGAGCAGTTCTTC.

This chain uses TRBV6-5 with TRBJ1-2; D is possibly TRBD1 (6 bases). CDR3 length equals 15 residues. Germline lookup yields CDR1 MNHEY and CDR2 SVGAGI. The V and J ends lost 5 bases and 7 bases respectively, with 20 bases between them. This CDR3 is CASSTRPGDLVGYTF. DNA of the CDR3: TGTGCCAGCAGTACTCGGCCAGGGGATTTGGTTGGCTACACCTTC.

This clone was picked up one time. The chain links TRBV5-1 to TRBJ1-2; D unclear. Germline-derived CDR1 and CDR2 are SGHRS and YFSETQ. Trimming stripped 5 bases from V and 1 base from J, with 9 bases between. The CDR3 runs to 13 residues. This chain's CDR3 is CASRSEFNYGYTF. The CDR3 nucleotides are TGCGCCAGCAGATCCGAGTTTAACTATGGCTACACCTTC. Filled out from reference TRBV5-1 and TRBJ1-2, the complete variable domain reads KAGVTQTPRYLIKTRGQQVTLSCSPISGHRSVSWYQQTPGQGLQFLFEYFSETQRNKGNFPGRFSGRQFSNSRSEMNVSTLELGDSALYLCASRSEFNYGYTFGSGTRLTVV.

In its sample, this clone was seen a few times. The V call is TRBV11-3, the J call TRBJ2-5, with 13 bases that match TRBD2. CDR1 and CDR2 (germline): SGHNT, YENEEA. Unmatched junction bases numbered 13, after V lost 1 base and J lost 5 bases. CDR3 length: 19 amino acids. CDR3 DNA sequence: TGTGCCAGCAGCTTAGGGTCCGGACTAGCGGGGGCCAAGAGGGAGACCCAGTACTTC. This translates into CASSLGSGLAGAKRETQYF.

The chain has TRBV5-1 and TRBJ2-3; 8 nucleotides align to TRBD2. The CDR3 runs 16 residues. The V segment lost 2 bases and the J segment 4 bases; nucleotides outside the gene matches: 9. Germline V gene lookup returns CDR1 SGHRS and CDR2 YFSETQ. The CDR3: CASSFRSVGGADTQYF. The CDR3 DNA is TGCGCCAGCAGCTTTCGCAGCGTCGGGGGGGCAGATACGCAGTATTTT.

CDR3 bases: TGTGCCAGCAGTTTAGAGGGGACAAAATATAGCAATCAGCCCCAGCATTTT. It codes for CASSLEGTKYSNQPQHF. V is TRBV28 and J is TRBJ1-5; perhaps TRBD1 as D (6 bases). The CDR3 contains 17 residues. CDR1 and CDR2 (germline): MDHEN, SYDVKM. Between the trimmed V and J ends, which lost 2 bases and 0 bases, there was a span of 14 bases.

The CDR3 DNA is TGTGCCAGCAGCCCGGGGGGCCCTAACTATGGCTACACCTTC. It specifies CASSPGGPNYGYTF. The chain employs TRBV28 and TRBJ1-2; TRBD1 is a possible D gene (6 bases). The V and J ends lost 6 bases and 0 bases respectively, with 11 bases between them. The CDR3 loop spans 14 amino acids. From germline, CDR1 is MDHEN and CDR2 SYDVKM.

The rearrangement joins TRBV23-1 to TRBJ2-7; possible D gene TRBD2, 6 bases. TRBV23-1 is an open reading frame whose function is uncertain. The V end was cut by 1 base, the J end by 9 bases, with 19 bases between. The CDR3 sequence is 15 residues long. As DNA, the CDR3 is TGCGCCAGCAGTCAATGGACGCGCGGGAAAATGGTGCAGTACGTC. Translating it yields CASSQWTRGKMVQYV.

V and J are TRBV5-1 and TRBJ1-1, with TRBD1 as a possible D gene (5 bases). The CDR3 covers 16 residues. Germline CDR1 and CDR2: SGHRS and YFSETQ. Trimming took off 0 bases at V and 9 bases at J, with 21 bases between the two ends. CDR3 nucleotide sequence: TGCGCCAGCAGCTTGGATCTCAGTAAGGGGCTGCCCAAAGCTTTCTTT. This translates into CASSLDLSKGLPKAFF. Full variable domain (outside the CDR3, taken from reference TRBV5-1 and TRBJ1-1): KAGVTQTPRYLIKTRGQQVTLSCSPISGHRSVSWYQQTPGQGLQFLFEYFSETQRNKGNFPGRFSGRQFSNSRSEMNVSTLELGDSALYLCASSLDLSKGLPKAFFGQGTRLTVV.

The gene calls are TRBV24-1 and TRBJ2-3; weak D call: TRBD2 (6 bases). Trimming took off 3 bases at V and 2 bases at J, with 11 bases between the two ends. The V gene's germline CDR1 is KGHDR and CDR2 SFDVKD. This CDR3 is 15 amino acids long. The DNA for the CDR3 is TGTGCCACCAGTGATCCAGGGACTCCCACAGATACGCAGTATTTT. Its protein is CATSDPGTPTDTQYF.

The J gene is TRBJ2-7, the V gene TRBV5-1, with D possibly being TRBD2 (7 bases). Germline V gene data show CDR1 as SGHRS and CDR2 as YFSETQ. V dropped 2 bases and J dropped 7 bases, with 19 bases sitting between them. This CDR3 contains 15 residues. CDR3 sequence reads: CASSLQGQRDKEQYF. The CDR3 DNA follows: TGCGCCAGCAGCTTACAGGGTCAGCGGGATAAAGAGCAGTACTTC.

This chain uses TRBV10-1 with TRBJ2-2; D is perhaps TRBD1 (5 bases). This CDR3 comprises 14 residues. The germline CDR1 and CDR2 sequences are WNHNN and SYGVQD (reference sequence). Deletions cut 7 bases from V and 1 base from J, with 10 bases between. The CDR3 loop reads CASTPGQNTGELFF. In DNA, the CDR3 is TGCGCCAGCACCCCCGGACAGAACACCGGGGAGCTGTTTTTT.

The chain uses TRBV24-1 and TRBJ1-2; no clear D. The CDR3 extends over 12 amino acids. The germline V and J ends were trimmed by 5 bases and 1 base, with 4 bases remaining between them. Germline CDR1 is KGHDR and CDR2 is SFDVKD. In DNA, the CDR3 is TGTGCCACCAGTGTGAGTAACTATGGCTACACCTTC. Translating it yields CATSVSNYGYTF.

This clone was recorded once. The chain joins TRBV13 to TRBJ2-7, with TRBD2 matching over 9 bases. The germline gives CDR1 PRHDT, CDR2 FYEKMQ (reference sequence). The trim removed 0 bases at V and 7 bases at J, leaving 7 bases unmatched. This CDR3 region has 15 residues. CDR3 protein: CASSLGGGRAGEQYF. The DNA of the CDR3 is TGTGCCAGCAGCTTAGGCGGCGGGAGGGCCGGAGAGCAGTACTTC.

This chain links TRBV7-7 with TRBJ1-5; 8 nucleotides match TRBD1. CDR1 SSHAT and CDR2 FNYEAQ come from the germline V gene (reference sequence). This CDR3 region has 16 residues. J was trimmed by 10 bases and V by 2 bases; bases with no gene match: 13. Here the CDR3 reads CASSLFGQGGCQPQHF. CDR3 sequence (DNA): TGTGCCAGCAGCTTATTTGGACAGGGAGGTTGTCAACCCCAGCATTTT.

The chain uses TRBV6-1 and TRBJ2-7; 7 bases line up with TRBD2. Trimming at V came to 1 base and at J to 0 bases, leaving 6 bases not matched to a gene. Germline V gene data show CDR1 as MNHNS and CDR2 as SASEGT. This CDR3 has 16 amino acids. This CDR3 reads CASSEGMASGSYEQYF. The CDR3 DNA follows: TGTGCCAGCAGTGAAGGTATGGCTAGCGGCTCCTACGAGCAGTACTTC.

The CDR3 DNA reads as TGTGCCAGCACCCCCGCGGGGAGTGGAAACACCATATATTTT. Protein sequence: CASTPAGSGNTIYF. This chain connects TRBV11-2 to TRBJ1-3; no clear D gene. Germline-derived CDR1 and CDR2 are SGHAT and FQNNGV. The CDR3 loop spans 14 amino acids. V was shortened by 7 bases and J by 3 bases, with 13 bases between the two germline ends.

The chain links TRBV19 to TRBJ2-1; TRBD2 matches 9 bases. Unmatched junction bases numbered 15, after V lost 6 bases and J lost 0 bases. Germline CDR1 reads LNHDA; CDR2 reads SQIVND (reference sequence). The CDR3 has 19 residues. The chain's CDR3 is CASSVQGGLAVASYNEQFF. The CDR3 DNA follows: TGTGCCAGTAGCGTCCAAGGGGGACTAGCAGTAGCCTCCTACAATGAGCAGTTCTTC.

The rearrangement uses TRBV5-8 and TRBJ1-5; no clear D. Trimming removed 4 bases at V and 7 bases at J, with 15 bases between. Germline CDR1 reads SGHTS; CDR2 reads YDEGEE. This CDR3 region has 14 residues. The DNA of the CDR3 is TGTGCCAGCAGCCCCTCGGGGAATCGGCAGCCCCAGCATTTT. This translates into CASSPSGNRQPQHF.

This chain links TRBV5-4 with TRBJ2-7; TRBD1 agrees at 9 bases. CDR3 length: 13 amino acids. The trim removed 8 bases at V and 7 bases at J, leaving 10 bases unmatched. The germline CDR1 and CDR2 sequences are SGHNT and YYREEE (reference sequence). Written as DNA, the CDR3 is TGTGCCAGTCCTACCGGGACAGGGTATGAGCAGTACGTC. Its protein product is CASPTGTGYEQYV.

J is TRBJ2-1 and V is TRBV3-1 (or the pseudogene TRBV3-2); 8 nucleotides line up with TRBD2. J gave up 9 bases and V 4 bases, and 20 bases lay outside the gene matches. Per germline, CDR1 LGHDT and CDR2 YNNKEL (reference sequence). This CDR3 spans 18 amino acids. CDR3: CASSREGGWGLVVGEQFF. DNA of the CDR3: TGTGCCAGCAGCCGAGAGGGGGGTTGGGGACTAGTCGTCGGTGAGCAGTTCTTC.

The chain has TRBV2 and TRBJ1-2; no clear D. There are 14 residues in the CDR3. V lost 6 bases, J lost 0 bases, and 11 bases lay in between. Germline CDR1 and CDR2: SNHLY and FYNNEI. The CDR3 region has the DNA TGTGCCAGCAGGGATCGGGAGACTAACTATGGCTACACCTTC. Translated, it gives CASRDRETNYGYTF.

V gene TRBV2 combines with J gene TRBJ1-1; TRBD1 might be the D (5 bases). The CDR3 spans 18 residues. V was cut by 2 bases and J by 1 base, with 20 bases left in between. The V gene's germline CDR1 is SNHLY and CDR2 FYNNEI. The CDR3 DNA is TGTGCCAGCAGTGAAAAAAGTTTACCGGGGGGAGGGAACACTGAAGCTTTCTTT. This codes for CASSEKSLPGGGNTEAFF. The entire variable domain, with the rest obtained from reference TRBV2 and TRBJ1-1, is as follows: EPEVTQTPSHQVTQMGQEVILRCVPISNHLYFYWYRQILGQKVEFLVSFYNNEISEKSEIFDDQFSVERPDGSNFTLKIRSTKLEDSAMYFCASSEKSLPGGGNTEAFFGQGTRLTVV.

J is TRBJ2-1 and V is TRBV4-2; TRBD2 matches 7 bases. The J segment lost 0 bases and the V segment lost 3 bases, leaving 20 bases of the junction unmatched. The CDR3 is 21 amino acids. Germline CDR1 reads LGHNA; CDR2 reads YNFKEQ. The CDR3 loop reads CASSQQIGLDGPISSYNEQFF. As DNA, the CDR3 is TGTGCCAGCAGCCAGCAAATAGGACTAGATGGCCCGATTAGCTCCTACAATGAGCAGTTCTTC.

The CDR3 region has the DNA TGCGCCAGCAGCTTGGAGTCGGGGGACTATGGCTACACCTTC. It encodes CASSLESGDYGYTF. This chain joins TRBV5-1 and TRBJ1-2; tentatively, D is TRBD1 (5 bases). The germline V gene has CDR1 SGHRS and CDR2 YFSETQ. Trimming cost V 0 bases and J 3 bases, with 9 bases left between them. CDR3 size: 14 residues.